The T cell receptor beta chain under discussion was sequenced for a study of control samples from healthy donors and cancer patients. Germline lookup yields CDR1 LGHDT and CDR2 YNNKEL (reference sequence). This CDR3 region has 15 residues. Trimming took 3 bases from V and 8 from J, leaving 16 bases between them. The protocol was immunoSEQ multiplex PCR, while the TCRdb copy is restricted to in-frame clones and leaves out a portion. Of about 180,000 clones listed, 90% were seen once; the top ten hold approximately 1.5%. This chain connects TRBV3-1 (or the pseudogene TRBV3-2) to TRBJ2-2; perhaps TRBD2 as D (6 bases). This TCR came from a woman between 45 and 60 years old in good health. The material sequenced was blood. Here the CDR3 DNA reads TGTGCCAGCAGCCATCCGGGACTCCCGAAGGGGGAGCTGTTTTTT. Residues: CASSHPGLPKGELFF.